This T cell receptor beta chain comes out of a study of blood T cell repertoires in COVID-19. This clone was found once. Participant-given clinical history determined each cohort assignment. Germline values: CDR1 LGHNA, CDR2 YNFKEQ. The CDR3 covers 13 residues. V lost 1 base and J 6 bases, leaving 9 bases between the germline ends. Clones were sequenced by immunoSEQ multiplex PCR, and TCRdb holds only the in-frame ones, with some missing. The table includes fewer than 350,000 clones, roughly 89% detected once. Sequencing input: PBMCs or T cells enriched from blood (not recorded which). This TCR derives from a man in his sixties who had recovered from COVID-19. This chain uses TRBV4-2 with TRBJ1-2; D is perhaps TRBD1 (5 bases). Here the CDR3 reads CASSQVQGDGYTF. DNA for the CDR3: TGTGCCAGCAGCCAAGTTCAGGGTGATGGCTACACCTTC.